Here is one T cell receptor beta chain with its context. The PCR employed 60 Vbeta primers together with 13 Jbeta primers. Libraries were prepared by immunoSEQ multiplex PCR; TCRdb keeps only in-frame clonotypes and omits some of them. Of about 130,000 clones listed, around 83% are singletons. The sample belongs to a study of cytomegalovirus exposure and HLA in healthy donors. CDR3 length: 15 amino acids. Trimming took off 0 bases at V and 1 base at J, with 8 bases between the two ends. Germline V gene lookup returns CDR1 MGHRA and CDR2 YSYEKL. Input material: PBMCs. This chain joins TRBV4-1 and TRBJ2-3; D uncertain. The receptor comes from a girl aged 2-10 years in good health and CMV-seronegative. CDR3 region: CASSQEIPGTDTQYF. The CDR3 coding sequence is TGCGCCAGCAGCCAAGAAATCCCAGGCACAGATACGCAGTATTTT.